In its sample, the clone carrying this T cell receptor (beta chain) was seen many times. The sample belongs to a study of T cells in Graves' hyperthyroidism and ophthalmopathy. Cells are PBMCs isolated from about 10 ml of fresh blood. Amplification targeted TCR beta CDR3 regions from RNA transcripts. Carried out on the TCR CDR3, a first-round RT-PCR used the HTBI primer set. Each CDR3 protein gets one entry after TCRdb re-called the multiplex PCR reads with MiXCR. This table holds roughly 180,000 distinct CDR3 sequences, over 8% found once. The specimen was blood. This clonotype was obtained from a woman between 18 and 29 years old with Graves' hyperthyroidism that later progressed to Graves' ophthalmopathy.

The CDR3 reads CASNPRGANEKLFF. In nucleotides, the CDR3 is TGTGCCAGCAATCCCAGAGGTGCTAATGAAAAACTGTTTTTT. V is TRBV12-3 or TRBV12-4 and J is TRBJ1-4, with D uncertain. The CDR3 covers 14 residues. V lost 7 bases and J lost 3, with 12 bases in between.